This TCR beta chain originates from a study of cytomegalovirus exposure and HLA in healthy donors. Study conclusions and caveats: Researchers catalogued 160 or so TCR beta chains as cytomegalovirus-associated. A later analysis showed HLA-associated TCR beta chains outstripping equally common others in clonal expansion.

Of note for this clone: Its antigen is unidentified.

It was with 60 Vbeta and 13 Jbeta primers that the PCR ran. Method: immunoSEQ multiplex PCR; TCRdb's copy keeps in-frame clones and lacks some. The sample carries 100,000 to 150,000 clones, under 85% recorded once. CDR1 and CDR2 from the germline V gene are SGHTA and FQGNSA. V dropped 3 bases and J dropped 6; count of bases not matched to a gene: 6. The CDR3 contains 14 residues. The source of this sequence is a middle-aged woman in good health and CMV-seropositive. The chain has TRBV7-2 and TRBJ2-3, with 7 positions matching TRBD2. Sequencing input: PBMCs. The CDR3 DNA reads TGTGCCAGCAGCTTTAGGTCCGGGAGGGATACGCAGTATTTT. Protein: CASSFRSGRDTQYF.